This paragraph covers one TCR beta chain sequence. This entry belongs to a study of T cells after yellow fever vaccination. The wider study: SMART-Seq v4 Ultra Low Input prepared the low-cell-number fractions.

The CDR3 is 16 residues long. Germline-derived CDR1 and CDR2 are LGHNA and YNFKEQ. V was cut by 0 bases and J by 8 bases, with 17 bases left in between. One entry per CDR3 protein results from TCRdb running MiXCR on the 5' RACE reads. The table lists a few hundred thousand distinct CDR3 sequences, more than 5.5% of them singletons. This sequence originates from a man between 25 and 39 years old who received the YFV17D yellow fever vaccine. Source: PBMCs, taken 5 days after the yellow fever booster vaccination. V gene TRBV4-2 combines with J gene TRBJ2-1; D not resolved. The CDR3: CASSQEGLVYVDEQFF. CDR3 in DNA: TGTGCCAGCAGCCAAGAAGGGCTAGTCTATGTCGATGAGCAGTTCTTC.